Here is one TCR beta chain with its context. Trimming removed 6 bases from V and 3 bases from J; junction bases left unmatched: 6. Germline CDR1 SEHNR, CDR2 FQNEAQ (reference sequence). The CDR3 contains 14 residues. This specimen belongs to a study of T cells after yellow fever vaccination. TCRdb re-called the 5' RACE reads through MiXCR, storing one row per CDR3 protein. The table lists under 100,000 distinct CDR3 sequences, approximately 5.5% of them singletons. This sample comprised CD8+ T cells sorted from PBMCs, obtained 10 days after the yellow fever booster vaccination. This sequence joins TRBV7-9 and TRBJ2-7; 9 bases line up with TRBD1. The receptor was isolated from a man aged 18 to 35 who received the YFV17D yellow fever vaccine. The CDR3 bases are TGTGCCAGCAGGTCCGGGACAGGGATCTACGAGCAGTACTTC. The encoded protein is CASRSGTGIYEQYF.